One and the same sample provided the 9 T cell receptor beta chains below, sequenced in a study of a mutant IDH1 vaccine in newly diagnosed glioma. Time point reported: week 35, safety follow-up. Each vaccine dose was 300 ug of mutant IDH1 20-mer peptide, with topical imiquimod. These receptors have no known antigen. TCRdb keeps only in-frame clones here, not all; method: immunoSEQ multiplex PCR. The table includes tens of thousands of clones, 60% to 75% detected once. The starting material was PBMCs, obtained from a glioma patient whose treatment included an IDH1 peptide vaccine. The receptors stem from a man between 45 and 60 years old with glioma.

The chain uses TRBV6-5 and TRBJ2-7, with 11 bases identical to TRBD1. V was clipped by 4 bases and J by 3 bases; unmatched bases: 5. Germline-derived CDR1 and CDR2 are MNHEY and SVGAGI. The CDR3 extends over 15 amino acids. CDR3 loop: CASSLKDRGHYEQYF. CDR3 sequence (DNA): TGTGCCAGCAGTTTGAAGGACAGGGGGCACTACGAGCAGTACTTC.

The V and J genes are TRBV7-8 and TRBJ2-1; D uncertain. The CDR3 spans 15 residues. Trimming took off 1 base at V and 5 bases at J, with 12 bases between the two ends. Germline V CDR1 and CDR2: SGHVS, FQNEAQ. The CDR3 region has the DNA TGTGCCAGCAGCTTAGAACGTCAGCCGAACAATGAGCAGTTCTTC. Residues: CASSLERQPNNEQFF.

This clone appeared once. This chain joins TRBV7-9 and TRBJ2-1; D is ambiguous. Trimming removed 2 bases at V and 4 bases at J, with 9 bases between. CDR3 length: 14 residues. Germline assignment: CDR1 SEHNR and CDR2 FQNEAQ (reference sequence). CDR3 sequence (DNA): TGTGCCAGCAGCTTAAGTTTCGGATACAATGAGCAGTTCTTC. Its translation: CASSLSFGYNEQFF.

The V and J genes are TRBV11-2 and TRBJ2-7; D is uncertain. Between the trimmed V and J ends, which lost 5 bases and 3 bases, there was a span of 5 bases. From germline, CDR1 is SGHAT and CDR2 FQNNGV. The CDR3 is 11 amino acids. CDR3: CASSDRYEQYF. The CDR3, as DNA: TGTGCCAGCAGCGACCGCTACGAGCAGTACTTC.

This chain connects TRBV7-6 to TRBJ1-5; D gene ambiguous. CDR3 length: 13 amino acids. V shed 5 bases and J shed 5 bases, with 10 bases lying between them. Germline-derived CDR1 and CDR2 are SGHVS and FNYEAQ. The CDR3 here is CASSEARDQPQHF. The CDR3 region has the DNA TGTGCCAGCAGCGAGGCGAGGGATCAGCCCCAGCATTTT. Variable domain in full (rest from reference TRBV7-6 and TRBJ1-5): GAGVSQSPRYKVTKRGQDVALRCDPISGHVSLYWYRQALGQGPEFLTYFNYEAQQDKSGLPNDRFSAERPEGSISTLTIQRTEQRDSAMYRCASSEARDQPQHFGDGTRLSIL.

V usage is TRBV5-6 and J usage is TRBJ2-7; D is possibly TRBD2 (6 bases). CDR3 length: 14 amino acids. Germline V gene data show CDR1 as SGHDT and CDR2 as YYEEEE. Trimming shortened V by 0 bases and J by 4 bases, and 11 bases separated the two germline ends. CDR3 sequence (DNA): TGTGCCAGCAGCTTGGGGGGGGAATTGTACGAGCAGTACTTC. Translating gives CASSLGGELYEQYF.

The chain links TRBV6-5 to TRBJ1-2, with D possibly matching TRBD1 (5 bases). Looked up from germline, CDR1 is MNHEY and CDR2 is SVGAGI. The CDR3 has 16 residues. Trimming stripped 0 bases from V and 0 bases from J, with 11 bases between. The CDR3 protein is CASSYSTPRANYGYTF. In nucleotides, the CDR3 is TGTGCCAGCAGTTACTCGACGCCCAGGGCTAACTATGGCTACACCTTC.

The CDR3 region has the DNA TGTGCCAGCAGTGAGGTCGGGACCTATGGCTACACCTTC. This translates into CASSEVGTYGYTF. This sequence joins TRBV25-1 and TRBJ1-2; the D gene is possibly TRBD1 (5 bases). Trimming stripped 3 bases from V and 4 bases from J, with 9 bases between. The CDR3 sequence is 13 residues long. From germline, CDR1 is MGHDK and CDR2 SYGVNS.

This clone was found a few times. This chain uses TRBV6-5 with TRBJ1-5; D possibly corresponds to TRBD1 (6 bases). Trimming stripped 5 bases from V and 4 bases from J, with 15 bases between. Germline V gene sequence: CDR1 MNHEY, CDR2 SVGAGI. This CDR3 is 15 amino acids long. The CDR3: CASSASGHLNQPQHF. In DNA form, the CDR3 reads TGTGCCAGCAGTGCCTCGGGACACTTGAATCAGCCCCAGCATTTT.